This TCR beta chain was captured by sequencing in a study of sequential checkpoint blockade in melanoma. Profiled with immunoSEQ multiplex PCR; TCRdb holds only in-frame clones, not every one. The sample contains almost 9,500 clones, 27% of which appear only once. Stated treatment: randomized to nivolumab then ipilimumab (arm A) or the reverse (arm B). This receptor was identified in a human donor with melanoma. The sequencing used tumor tissue (inferred from file names), collected from a patient given nivolumab and ipilimumab in sequence.

The CDR3 loop is CASSLDPAGGNGYTF. The CDR3 DNA reads TGTGCCAGCAGCTTAGATCCCGCAGGGGGCAATGGCTACACCTTC. The V gene is TRBV11-3, the J gene TRBJ1-2; 8 bases agree with TRBD1. This CDR3 contains 15 residues. Per germline, CDR1 SGHNT and CDR2 YENEEA. The ends lost 0 bases at V and 6 bases at J; junction bases unmatched: 6.